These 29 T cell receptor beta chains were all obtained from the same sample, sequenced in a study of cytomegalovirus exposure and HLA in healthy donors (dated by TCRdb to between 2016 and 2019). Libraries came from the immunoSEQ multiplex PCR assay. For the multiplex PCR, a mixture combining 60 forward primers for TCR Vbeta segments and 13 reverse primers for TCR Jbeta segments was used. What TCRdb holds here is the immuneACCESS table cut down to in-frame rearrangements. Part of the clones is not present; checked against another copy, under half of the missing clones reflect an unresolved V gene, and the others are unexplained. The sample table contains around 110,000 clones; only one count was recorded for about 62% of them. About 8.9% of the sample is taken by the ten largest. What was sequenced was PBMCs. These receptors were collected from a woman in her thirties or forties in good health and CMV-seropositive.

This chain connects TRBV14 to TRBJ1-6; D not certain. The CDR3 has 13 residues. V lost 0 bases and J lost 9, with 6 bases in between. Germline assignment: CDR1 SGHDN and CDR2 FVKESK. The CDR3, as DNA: TGTGCCAGCAGCCAAGAGCAGATTTCACCCCTCCACTTT. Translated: CASSQEQISPLHF.

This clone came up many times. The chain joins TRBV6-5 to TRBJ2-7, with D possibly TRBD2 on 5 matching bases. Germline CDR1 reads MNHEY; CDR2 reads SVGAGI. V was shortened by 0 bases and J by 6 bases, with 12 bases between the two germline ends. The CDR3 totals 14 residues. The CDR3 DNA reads TGTGCCAGCAGTTACTCCCCGGGGTCCCGCGAGCAGTACTTC. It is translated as CASSYSPGSREQYF.

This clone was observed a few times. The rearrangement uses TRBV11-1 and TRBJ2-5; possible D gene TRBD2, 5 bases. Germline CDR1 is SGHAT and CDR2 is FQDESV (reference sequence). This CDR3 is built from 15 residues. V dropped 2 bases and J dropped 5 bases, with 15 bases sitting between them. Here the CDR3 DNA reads TGTGCCAGCAGCTTAAGCGCGCCGAGGGAGGAGACCCAGTACTTC. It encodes CASSLSAPREETQYF.

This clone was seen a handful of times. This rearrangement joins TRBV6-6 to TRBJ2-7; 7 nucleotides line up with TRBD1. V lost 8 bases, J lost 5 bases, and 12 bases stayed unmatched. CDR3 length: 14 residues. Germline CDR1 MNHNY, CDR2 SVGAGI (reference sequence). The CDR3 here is CASVQGQVKNEQYF. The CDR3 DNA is TGTGCCAGCGTGCAAGGACAGGTTAAAAACGAGCAGTACTTC.

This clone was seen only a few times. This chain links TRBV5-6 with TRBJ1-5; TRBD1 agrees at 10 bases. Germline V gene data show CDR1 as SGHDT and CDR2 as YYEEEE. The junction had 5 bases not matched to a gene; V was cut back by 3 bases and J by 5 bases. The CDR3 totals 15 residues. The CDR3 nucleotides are TGTGCCAGCAGCTCGGCGGACAGGGGGGATCAGCCCCAGCATTTT. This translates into CASSSADRGDQPQHF.

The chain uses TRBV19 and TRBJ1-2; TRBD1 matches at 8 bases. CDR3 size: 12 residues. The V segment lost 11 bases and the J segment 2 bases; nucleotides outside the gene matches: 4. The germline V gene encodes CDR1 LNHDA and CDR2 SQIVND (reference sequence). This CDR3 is CAGRQGNYGYTF. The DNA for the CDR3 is TGTGCCGGGAGACAGGGGAACTATGGCTACACCTTC.

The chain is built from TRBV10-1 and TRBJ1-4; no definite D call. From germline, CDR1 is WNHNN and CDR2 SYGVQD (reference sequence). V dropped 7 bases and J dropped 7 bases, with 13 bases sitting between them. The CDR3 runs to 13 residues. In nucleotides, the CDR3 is TGCGCCAGCAACTATCGGATGGGTGAAAAACTGTTTTTT. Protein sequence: CASNYRMGEKLFF.

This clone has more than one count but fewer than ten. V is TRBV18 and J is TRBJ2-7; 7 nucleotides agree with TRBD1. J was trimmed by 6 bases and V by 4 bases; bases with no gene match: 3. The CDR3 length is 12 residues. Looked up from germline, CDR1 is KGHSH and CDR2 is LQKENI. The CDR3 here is CASSQGAGEQYF. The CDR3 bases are TGTGCCAGCTCACAGGGGGCGGGCGAGCAGTACTTC.

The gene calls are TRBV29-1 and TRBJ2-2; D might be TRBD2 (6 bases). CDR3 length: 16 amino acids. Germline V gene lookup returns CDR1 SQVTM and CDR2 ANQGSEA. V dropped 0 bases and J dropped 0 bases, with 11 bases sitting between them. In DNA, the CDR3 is TGCAGCGTTGAAGATCTTGGCGGGGCGAACACCGGGGAGCTGTTTTTT. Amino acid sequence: CSVEDLGGANTGELFF.

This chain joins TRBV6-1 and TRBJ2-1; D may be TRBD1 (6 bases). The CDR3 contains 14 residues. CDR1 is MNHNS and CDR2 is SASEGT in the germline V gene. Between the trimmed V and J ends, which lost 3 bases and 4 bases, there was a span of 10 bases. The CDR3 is CASSEATGYNEQFF. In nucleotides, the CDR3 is TGTGCCAGCAGTGAGGCCACAGGGTACAATGAGCAGTTCTTC.

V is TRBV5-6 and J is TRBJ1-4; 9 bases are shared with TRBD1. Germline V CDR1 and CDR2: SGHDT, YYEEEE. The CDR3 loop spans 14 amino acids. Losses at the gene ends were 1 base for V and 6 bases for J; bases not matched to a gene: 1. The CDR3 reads CASSLYRGHEKLFF. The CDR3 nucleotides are TGTGCCAGCAGCTTGTACAGGGGGCATGAAAAACTGTTTTTT.

CDR3 sequence (DNA): TGTGCCAGCGGCGTAAGGAGGGAGGCCTACAATGAGCAGTTCTTC. This translates into CASGVRREAYNEQFF. The V call is TRBV27, the J call TRBJ2-1, with D perhaps matching TRBD2 (6 bases). Trimming cost V 8 bases and J 2 bases, with 16 bases left between them. CDR3 length: 15 amino acids. Germline CDR1 and CDR2: MNHEY and SMNVEV (reference sequence).

CDR3 DNA sequence: TGTGCCAGCAAGATGGCAGGGGGTATCGGGGAGCTGTTTTTT. Protein: CASKMAGGIGELFF. The V and J genes are TRBV2 and TRBJ2-2; TRBD1 matches 7 bases. This CDR3 is built from 14 residues. CDR1 SNHLY and CDR2 FYNNEI come from the germline V gene. With 7 bases clipped from V and 7 bases from J, the junction kept 9 bases outside the gene matches.

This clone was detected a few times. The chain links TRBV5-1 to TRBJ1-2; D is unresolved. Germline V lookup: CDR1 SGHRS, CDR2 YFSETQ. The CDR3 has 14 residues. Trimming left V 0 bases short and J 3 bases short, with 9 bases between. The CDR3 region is CASSLGTKDYGYTF. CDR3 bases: TGCGCCAGCAGCTTGGGAACTAAGGACTATGGCTACACCTTC.

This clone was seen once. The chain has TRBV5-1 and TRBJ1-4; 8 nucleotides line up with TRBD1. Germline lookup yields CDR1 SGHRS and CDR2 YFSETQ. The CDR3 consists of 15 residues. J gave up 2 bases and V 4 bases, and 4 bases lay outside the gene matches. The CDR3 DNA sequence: TGCGCCAGCAGCGGACAGGGTGGCACTAATGAAAAACTGTTTTTT. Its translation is CASSGQGGTNEKLFF.

The CDR3 DNA is TGTGCCAGCAGCTTACCGGGACAGGGGGCCGGGGAGACCCAGTACTTC. Protein product: CASSLPGQGAGETQYF. The chain combines TRBV5-4 with TRBJ2-5; TRBD1 agrees at 12 bases. This CDR3 has 16 amino acids. V shed 2 bases, J shed 5 bases, and the junction held 7 bases outside the gene matches. Germline lookup yields CDR1 SGHNT and CDR2 YYREEE (reference sequence).

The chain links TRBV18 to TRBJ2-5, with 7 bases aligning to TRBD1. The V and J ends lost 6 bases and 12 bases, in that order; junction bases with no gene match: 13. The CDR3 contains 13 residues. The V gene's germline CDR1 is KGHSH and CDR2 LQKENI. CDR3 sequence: CASSERTRDRKYF. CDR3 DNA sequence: TGTGCCAGCTCGGAGAGAACCCGGGACAGAAAGTACTTC.

The CDR3 nucleotides are TGTGCCAGCCCCAGTAGCGGGAGAGCTTACAATGAGCAGTTCTTC. Its translation: CASPSSGRAYNEQFF. V and J are TRBV6-1 and TRBJ2-1, with TRBD2 matching over 9 bases. Germline assignment: CDR1 MNHNS and CDR2 SASEGT. CDR3 length equals 15 residues. The trim removed 8 bases at V and 4 bases at J, leaving 9 bases unmatched.

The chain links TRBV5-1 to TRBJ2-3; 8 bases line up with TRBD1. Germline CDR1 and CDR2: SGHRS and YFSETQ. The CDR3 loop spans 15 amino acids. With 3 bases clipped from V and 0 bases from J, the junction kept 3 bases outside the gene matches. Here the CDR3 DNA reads TGCGCCAGCAGCTCCCAGGGGGCTAGCACAGATACGCAGTATTTT. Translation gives CASSSQGASTDTQYF.

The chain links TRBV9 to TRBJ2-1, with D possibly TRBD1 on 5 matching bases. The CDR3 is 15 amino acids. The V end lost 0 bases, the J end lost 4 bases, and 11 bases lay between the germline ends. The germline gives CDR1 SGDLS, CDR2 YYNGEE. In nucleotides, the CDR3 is TGTGCCAGCAGCGTAGGGCAGGGTCTTTACAATGAGCAGTTCTTC. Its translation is CASSVGQGLYNEQFF.

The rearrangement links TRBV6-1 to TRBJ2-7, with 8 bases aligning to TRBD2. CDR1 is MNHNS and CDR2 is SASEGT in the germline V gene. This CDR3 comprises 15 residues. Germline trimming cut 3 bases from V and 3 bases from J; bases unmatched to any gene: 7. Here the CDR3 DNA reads TGTGCCAGCAGTGACCGCCGCGGGGGGAACTACGAGCAGTACTTC. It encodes CASSDRRGGNYEQYF.

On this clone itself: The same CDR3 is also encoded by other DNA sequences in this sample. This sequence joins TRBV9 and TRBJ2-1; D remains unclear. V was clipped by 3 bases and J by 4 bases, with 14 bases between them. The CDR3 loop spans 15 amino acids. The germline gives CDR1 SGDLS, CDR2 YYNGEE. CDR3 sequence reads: CASSASGSHYNEQFF. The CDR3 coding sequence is TGTGCCAGCAGCGCCTCAGGCTCTCATTACAATGAGCAGTTCTTC.

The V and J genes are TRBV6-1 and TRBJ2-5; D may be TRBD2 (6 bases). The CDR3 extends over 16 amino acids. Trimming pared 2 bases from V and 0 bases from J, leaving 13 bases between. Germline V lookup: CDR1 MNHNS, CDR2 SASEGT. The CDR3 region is CASSEFGSGNQETQYF. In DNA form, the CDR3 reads TGTGCCAGCAGTGAATTTGGTAGCGGAAACCAAGAGACCCAGTACTTC.

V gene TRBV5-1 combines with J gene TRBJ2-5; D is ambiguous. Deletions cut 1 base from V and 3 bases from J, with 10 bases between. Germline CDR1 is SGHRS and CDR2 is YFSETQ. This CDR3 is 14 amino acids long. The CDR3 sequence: CASSLSILEETQYF. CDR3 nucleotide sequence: TGCGCCAGCAGCTTGAGCATTTTGGAAGAGACCCAGTACTTC.

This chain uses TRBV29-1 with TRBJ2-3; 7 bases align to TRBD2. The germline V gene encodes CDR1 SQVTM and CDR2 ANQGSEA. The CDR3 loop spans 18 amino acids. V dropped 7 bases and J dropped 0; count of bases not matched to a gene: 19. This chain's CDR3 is CSGERGGGGSFSTDTQYF. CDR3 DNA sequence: TGCAGCGGCGAGAGAGGCGGGGGAGGGTCGTTTAGCACAGATACGCAGTATTTT.

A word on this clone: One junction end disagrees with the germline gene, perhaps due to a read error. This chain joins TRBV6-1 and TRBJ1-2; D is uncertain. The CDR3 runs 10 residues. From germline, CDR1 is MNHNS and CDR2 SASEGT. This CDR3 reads CASSECGESF. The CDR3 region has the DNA TGTGCCAGCAGTGAATGTGGGGAGTCATTC.

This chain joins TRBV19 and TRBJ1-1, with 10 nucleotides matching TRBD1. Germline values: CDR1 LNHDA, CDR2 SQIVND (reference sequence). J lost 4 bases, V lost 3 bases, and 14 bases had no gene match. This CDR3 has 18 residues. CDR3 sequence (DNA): TGTGCCAGTAGTATCCTACCGGGACAGGGGTATATAGGCACTGAAGCTTTCTTT. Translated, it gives CASSILPGQGYIGTEAFF.

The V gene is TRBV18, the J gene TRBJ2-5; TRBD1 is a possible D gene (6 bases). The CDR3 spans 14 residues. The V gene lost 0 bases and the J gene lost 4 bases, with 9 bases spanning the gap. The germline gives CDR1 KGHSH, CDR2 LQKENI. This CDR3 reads CASSPPSGVETQYF. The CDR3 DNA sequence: TGTGCCAGCTCACCACCGTCAGGGGTAGAGACCCAGTACTTC. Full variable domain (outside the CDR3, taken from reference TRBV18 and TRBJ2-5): NAGVMQNPRHLVRRRGQEARLRCSPMKGHSHVYWYRQLPEEGLKFMVYLQKENIIDESGMPKERFSAEFPKEGPSILRIQQVVRGDSAAYFCASSPPSGVETQYFGPGTRLLVL.

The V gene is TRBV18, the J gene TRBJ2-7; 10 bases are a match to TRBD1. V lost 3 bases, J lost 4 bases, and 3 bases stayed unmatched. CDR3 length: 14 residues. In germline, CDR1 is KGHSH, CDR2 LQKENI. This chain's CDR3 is CASSPGTGEYEQYF. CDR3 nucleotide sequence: TGTGCCAGCTCACCCGGGACAGGGGAATACGAGCAGTACTTC.